The 30 T cell receptor beta chains listed next were all sequenced from one sample in a study of T cells in Graves' hyperthyroidism and ophthalmopathy. What was amplified from RNA transcripts were TCR beta CDR3 regions. First-round RT-PCR of the TCR CDR3 relied on the HTBI primer set. MiXCR, run by TCRdb on the multiplex PCR reads, gives a single entry per CDR3 protein. The profile shows a few hundred thousand distinct CDR3 sequences, 15% to 17% of them singletons. The sequenced sample consisted of blood. The receptors come from a woman aged 25 to 39 with Graves' hyperthyroidism.

CDR3 nucleotides: TGCGCCAGCAGCCTGGGATCTTCCGGGACAGCTAACTATGGCTACACCTTC. This codes for CASSLGSSGTANYGYTF. The rearrangement uses TRBV5-1 and TRBJ1-2, with 7 positions matching TRBD1. V trimming: 4 bases; J trimming: 0 bases; junction bases outside the gene matches: 12. The CDR3 loop spans 17 amino acids. Per germline, CDR1 SGHRS and CDR2 YFSETQ. Supplemented by reference TRBV5-1 and TRBJ1-2, the full variable domain reads KAGVTQTPRYLIKTRGQQVTLSCSPISGHRSVSWYQQTPGQGLQFLFEYFSETQRNKGNFPGRFSGRQFSNSRSEMNVSTLELGDSALYLCASSLGSSGTANYGYTFGSGTRLTVV.

The chain joins TRBV27 to TRBJ2-2; TRBD1 agrees at 8 bases. The CDR3 is 14 residues long. V was pared by 2 bases and J by 7 bases, with 3 bases of the junction left unmatched. CDR1 is MNHEY and CDR2 is SMNVEV in the germline V gene (reference sequence). CDR3 amino acids: CASSLGQGNGELFF. The CDR3 DNA is TGTGCCAGCAGTTTAGGACAGGGTAACGGGGAGCTGTTTTTT.

DNA of the CDR3: TGTGCCTGGAGCGCCGACAGAATATCTAGCGGGAGGGAAACCGGGGAGCTGTTTTTT. It translates to CAWSADRISSGRETGELFF. The J gene is TRBJ2-2, the V gene TRBV30; 12 positions agree with TRBD2. Germline V gene lookup returns CDR1 GTSNPN and CDR2 SVGIG (reference sequence). This CDR3 has 19 amino acids. V dropped 3 bases and J dropped 5; count of bases not matched to a gene: 16.

The chain uses TRBV30 and TRBJ1-5; D might be TRBD1 (5 bases). The V end lost 4 bases, the J end lost 12 bases, and 19 bases lay between the germline ends. The CDR3 consists of 13 residues. Germline loops: CDR1 GTSNPN, CDR2 SVGIG (reference sequence). The CDR3 loop reads CAWKGTASGLQHF. For the CDR3, the DNA is TGTGCCTGGAAGGGGACGGCATCAGGGCTCCAGCATTTT.

This clonotype was counted at least ten times. V usage is TRBV7-6 and J usage is TRBJ2-2; possible D gene TRBD2, 6 bases. V was cut by 5 bases and J by 4 bases, with 14 bases left in between. This CDR3 has 15 amino acids. Germline-derived CDR1 and CDR2 are SGHVS and FNYEAQ. CDR3 sequence: CASSQIGGITGELFF. The CDR3 nucleotides read TGTGCCAGCAGCCAGATCGGAGGGATCACCGGGGAGCTGTTTTTT.

This clonotype appeared many times. The gene calls are TRBV12-3 or TRBV12-4 and TRBJ1-4; D gene ambiguous. The CDR3 runs 14 residues. With 5 bases removed from V and 3 bases from J, the gap between germline ends came to 10 bases. The CDR3, as DNA: TGTGCCAGCAGTCAAAGGGTTGCTAATGAAAAACTGTTTTTT. Residues: CASSQRVANEKLFF.

This clonotype turned up a few times. The CDR3 DNA follows: TGTGCCAGCAGCCCCAGGACCTTGAGGACAGATAACTACAATGAGCAGTTCTTC. It yields the protein CASSPRTLRTDNYNEQFF. The chain is built from TRBV7-9 and TRBJ2-1, with D maybe TRBD1 (6 bases). The V and J ends lost 5 bases and 3 bases respectively, with 23 bases between them. Germline values: CDR1 SEHNR, CDR2 FQNEAQ (reference sequence). This CDR3 is built from 18 residues.

This clonotype showed up just a few times. J is TRBJ2-7 and V is TRBV19; 10 positions match TRBD2. The V segment lost 6 bases and the J segment 5 bases; nucleotides outside the gene matches: 4. In germline, CDR1 is LNHDA, CDR2 SQIVND (reference sequence). The CDR3 totals 13 residues. CDR3 DNA sequence: TGTGCCAGTAGCTACAGCGGGAGGGACGAGCAGTACTTC. This encodes CASSYSGRDEQYF.

The rearrangement uses TRBV30 and TRBJ1-4; D call uncertain. Germline-derived CDR1 and CDR2 are GTSNPN and SVGIG (reference sequence). The CDR3 is 11 residues long. With 2 bases removed from V and 8 bases from J, the gap between germline ends came to 6 bases. CDR3 sequence: CAWSREEKLFF. In DNA, the CDR3 is TGTGCCTGGAGTCGAGAGGAAAAACTGTTTTTT.

This clonotype was seen ten or more times. The J gene is TRBJ2-1, the V gene TRBV7-2; D gene ambiguous. Deletions cut 5 bases from V and 5 bases from J, with 13 bases between. The CDR3 spans 14 residues. CDR1 is SGHTA, CDR2 FQGNSA, per germline. CDR3 nucleotide sequence: TGTGCCAGCAGCCGTGGTAATGTCCACAATGAGCAGTTCTTC. Its protein is CASSRGNVHNEQFF.

This clonotype was picked up a small number of times. The chain employs TRBV14 and TRBJ2-5; TRBD2 matches 8 bases. With 1 base clipped from V and 5 bases from J, the junction kept 9 bases outside the gene matches. The CDR3 spans 16 residues. The germline V gene encodes CDR1 SGHDN and CDR2 FVKESK. The CDR3 DNA sequence: TGTGCCAGCAGCCAAGCGGTCTCGGGAGGGACGGAGACCCAGTACTTC. Its translation: CASSQAVSGGTETQYF.

This clonotype has a handful of counts. The chain employs TRBV19 and TRBJ2-1; a weak D match, TRBD1 (5 bases). This CDR3 has 17 amino acids. V dropped 7 bases and J dropped 4 bases, with 23 bases sitting between them. Germline V gene lookup returns CDR1 LNHDA and CDR2 SQIVND (reference sequence). The CDR3 region is CASTSLDTGAGYNEQFF. The CDR3 bases are TGTGCCAGTACCTCTTTGGATACTGGGGCTGGATACAATGAGCAGTTCTTC. The variable domain in full, with the rest retrieved from reference TRBV19 and TRBJ2-1, is DGGITQSPKYLFRKEGQNVTLSCEQNLNHDAMYWYRQDPGQGLRLIYYSQIVNDFQKGDIAEGYSVSREKKESFPLTVTSAQKNPTAFYLCASTSLDTGAGYNEQFFGPGTRLTVL.

This clonotype came up many times. This CDR3 reads CASSNLYEQYF. The DNA for the CDR3 is TGTGCCAGCAGTAACCTCTACGAGCAGTACTTC. V gene TRBV6-1 combines with J gene TRBJ2-7; D gene ambiguous. The CDR3 runs 11 residues. V was trimmed by 5 bases and J by 3 bases, leaving 5 bases between them. CDR1 is MNHNS and CDR2 is SASEGT in the germline V gene.

Note on this clonotype: Given a much more abundant clone one base away, this may be a read error. The V and J genes are TRBV5-1 and TRBJ2-1, with 11 positions matching TRBD2. Germline lookup yields CDR1 SGHRS and CDR2 YFSETQ. CDR3 length: 16 amino acids. The CDR3 loop is CASSTGTSGHYNGQFF. The CDR3 DNA reads as TGCGCCAGCAGCACTGGGACTAGCGGACACTACAATGGGCAGTTCTTC.

The table lists this clonotype with many counts. The V gene is TRBV18, the J gene TRBJ1-1, with D perhaps TRBD1 (6 bases). The CDR3 is 16 amino acids. V dropped 2 bases and J dropped 0 bases, with 13 bases sitting between them. From germline, CDR1 is KGHSH and CDR2 LQKENI. This chain's CDR3 is CASSPSDRSLNTEAFF. The CDR3 DNA follows: TGTGCCAGCTCACCATCGGACAGAAGTCTGAACACTGAAGCTTTCTTT.

The rearrangement uses TRBV3-1 and TRBJ2-7; no clear D. Germline CDR1 LGHDT, CDR2 YNNKEL (reference sequence). V lost 0 bases to trimming and J lost 3 bases, with 15 bases between them. This CDR3 comprises 16 residues. CDR3 DNA sequence: TGTGCCAGCAGCCAAGACTTGGCCACCGACCGCTACGAGCAGTACTTC. This translates into CASSQDLATDRYEQYF.

This clonotype came up many times. The rearrangement uses TRBV28 and TRBJ1-2; no firm D call. Germline lookup yields CDR1 MDHEN and CDR2 SYDVKM. This CDR3 has 14 residues. V lost 4 bases, J lost 4 bases, and 13 bases lay in between. The CDR3 protein is CASSSDGNFYGYTF. The CDR3 DNA is TGTGCCAGCAGTTCAGACGGAAATTTCTATGGCTACACCTTC.

This clonotype was seen many times. The J gene is TRBJ2-1, the V gene TRBV12-3 or TRBV12-4, with 9 bases aligning to TRBD2. J was trimmed by 4 bases and V by 8 bases; bases with no gene match: 9. The CDR3 is 15 residues long. The CDR3 DNA sequence: TGTGCCAGCCGATGGATGACTAGCGGATACAATGAGCAGTTCTTC. It specifies CASRWMTSGYNEQFF.

This clonotype was recorded many times. The chain employs TRBV6-1 and TRBJ2-7; 13 bases are a match to TRBD2. This CDR3 is 17 amino acids long. The germline V gene has CDR1 MNHNS and CDR2 SASEGT. The junction had 15 bases not matched to a gene; V was cut back by 6 bases and J by 7 bases. The CDR3 here is CASRANPGLAGAGEQYF. The CDR3 DNA sequence: TGTGCCAGCAGAGCTAACCCCGGACTAGCGGGAGCGGGGGAGCAGTACTTC.

This clonotype has a count of ten or more. The chain recombines TRBV7-8 with TRBJ1-1, with D possibly being TRBD1 (5 bases). Trimming removed 1 base from V and 5 bases from J, with 17 bases in between. Germline CDR1 SGHVS, CDR2 FQNEAQ. The CDR3 spans 16 residues. As DNA, the CDR3 is TGTGCCAGCAGCTTAGTATTTGGCGGGGGACGGACTGAAGCTTTCTTT. It translates to CASSLVFGGGRTEAFF.

This rearrangement joins TRBV19 to TRBJ1-2, with 10 bases that match TRBD1. The CDR3 is made up of 15 amino acids. The germline gives CDR1 LNHDA, CDR2 SQIVND (reference sequence). V was pared by 0 bases and J by 8 bases, with 6 bases of the junction left unmatched. CDR3 protein: CASSIDPDRGRGYTF. CDR3 nucleotide sequence: TGTGCCAGTAGTATAGATCCGGACAGGGGGAGAGGCTACACCTTC.

This clonotype was picked up many times. This chain joins TRBV10-3 and TRBJ1-2, with TRBD1 matching 9 bases. The CDR3 extends over 15 amino acids. The J segment lost 7 bases and the V segment lost 2 bases, leaving 8 bases of the junction unmatched. Germline CDR1 reads ENHRY; CDR2 reads SYGVKD. The CDR3 loop reads CAISEVGDREAGYTF. CDR3 bases: TGTGCCATCAGTGAGGTGGGGGACAGGGAGGCTGGCTACACCTTC.

This clonotype is a singleton in its sample. This CDR3 is missing its conserved last phenylalanine or tryptophan, likely due to a read error. J is TRBJ2-2 and V is TRBV28; D is undetermined. Per the germline V gene, CDR1 is MDHEN and CDR2 is SYDVKM. The V gene lost 2 bases and the J gene lost 6 bases, with 10 bases spanning the gap. This CDR3 is 14 amino acids long. This chain's CDR3 is CASSLGGFAGELFS. In DNA, the CDR3 is TGTGCCAGCAGTTTAGGTGGTTTCGCCGGGGAGCTGTTTTCT.

The DNA of the CDR3 is TGTGCCAGCAGCTTGACTAGAACCGGGGAGCTGTTTTTT. Translating gives CASSLTRTGELFF. The rearrangement links TRBV7-6 to TRBJ2-2, with D possibly matching TRBD2 (6 bases). Germline assignment: CDR1 SGHVS and CDR2 FNYEAQ. The CDR3 spans 13 residues. V lost 3 bases and J 5 bases, leaving 7 bases between the germline ends.

As to this clonotype: Given a much more abundant clone one base away, this may be a read error. This chain uses TRBV29-1 with TRBJ2-7, with 9 positions matching TRBD2. After removal of 4 bases from V and 7 bases from J, the junction contained 17 bases not matched to a gene. The V gene's germline CDR1 is SQVTM and CDR2 ANQGSEA. This CDR3 is built from 16 residues. The CDR3 loop is CSVGTRSHSGSWEQYF. The CDR3 DNA reads TGCAGCGTTGGGACACGAAGCCATAGCGGGAGTTGGGAGCAGTACTTC.

The chain links TRBV30 to TRBJ1-1, with D possibly TRBD1 on 5 matching bases. Trimming shortened V by 4 bases and J by 2 bases, and 14 bases separated the two germline ends. Germline CDR1 reads GTSNPN; CDR2 reads SVGIG (reference sequence). The CDR3 consists of 14 residues. CDR3 in DNA: TGTGCCTGGATTATCGGGGGGAAAAACACTGAAGCTTTCTTT. Its translation is CAWIIGGKNTEAFF. Using reference TRBV30 and TRBJ1-1 for the parts outside the CDR3, the full variable domain is SQTIHQWPATLVQPVGSPLSLECTVEGTSNPNLYWYRQAAGRGLQLLFYSVGIGQISSEVPQNLSASRPQDRQFILSSKKLLLSDSGFYLCAWIIGGKNTEAFFGQGTRLTVV.

V usage is TRBV6-1 and J usage is TRBJ2-5; weak D call: TRBD2 (5 bases). Germline V gives CDR1 MNHNS, CDR2 SASEGT. This CDR3 spans 15 amino acids. V gave up 2 bases and J gave up 2 bases, with 12 bases separating them. The chain's CDR3 is CASSEKRLTQETQYF. CDR3 sequence (DNA): TGTGCCAGCAGTGAAAAGCGGTTAACACAAGAGACCCAGTACTTC.

The J gene is TRBJ2-1, the V gene TRBV5-1; 8 bases map to TRBD2. This CDR3 has 14 amino acids. Germline V gene data show CDR1 as SGHRS and CDR2 as YFSETQ. V dropped 5 bases and J dropped 8; count of bases not matched to a gene: 9. This CDR3 is CASRWSGSFDEQFF. CDR3 coding DNA: TGCGCCAGCAGATGGAGCGGGAGCTTCGATGAGCAGTTCTTC. The full variable domain, in which reference TRBV5-1 and TRBJ2-1 provide the parts outside the CDR3, is KAGVTQTPRYLIKTRGQQVTLSCSPISGHRSVSWYQQTPGQGLQFLFEYFSETQRNKGNFPGRFSGRQFSNSRSEMNVSTLELGDSALYLCASRWSGSFDEQFFGPGTRLTVL.

The V gene is TRBV28, the J gene TRBJ2-7, with 8 positions matching TRBD2. Germline assignment: CDR1 MDHEN and CDR2 SYDVKM. The V segment lost 7 bases and the J segment 3 bases; nucleotides outside the gene matches: 17. The CDR3 is made up of 17 amino acids. The CDR3: CASKFSGTSEVGYEQYF. DNA of the CDR3: TGTGCCAGCAAATTCTCCGGGACTAGTGAAGTCGGCTACGAGCAGTACTTC.

This clonotype has a handful of counts. This chain uses TRBV29-1 with TRBJ2-3, with 7 bases fitting TRBD2. V shed 5 bases and J 2 bases; nucleotides not matched to a gene: 7. The germline gives CDR1 SQVTM, CDR2 ANQGSEA. The CDR3 length is 14 residues. CDR3 DNA sequence: TGCAGCGTTAAAAAGCTAGCGGTCACAGATACGCAGTATTTT. Residues: CSVKKLAVTDTQYF.